This T cell receptor (beta chain) was observed in a study of blood T cell repertoires in COVID-19. Some clones are missing from TCRdb's copy, which holds only in-frame ones; the method was immunoSEQ multiplex PCR. The table includes under 200,000 clones, more than 85% detected once. Germline values: CDR1 SEHNR, CDR2 FQNEAQ (reference sequence). The germline V and J ends were trimmed by 4 bases and 0 bases, with 9 bases remaining between them. The CDR3 has 14 amino acids. Sequencing was carried out using PBMCs or T cells enriched from blood (not recorded which). This clonotype was sampled from a woman in her 40s in a cohort exposed to, infected with or recovered from COVID-19 (not recorded which). V gene TRBV7-9 combines with J gene TRBJ1-1; D is uncertain. The CDR3 reads CASSSAPVNTEAFF. The CDR3 DNA is TGTGCCAGCAGCTCAGCTCCAGTGAACACTGAAGCTTTCTTT.